This T cell receptor beta chain was documented in a study of cytotoxic CD8 clonotypes in ibrutinib-treated CLL. Data came from immunoSEQ multiplex PCR; TCRdb stores just in-frame clones and leaves some out. The table lists 30,000 to 40,000 clones, roughly three quarters of them singletons. Study-level findings and limits: Clonality increased at ibrutinib response and stayed stable in sustained remission. At progression, however, it fell back toward baseline.

Comment on this clone: What it recognizes is unknown.

The V segment lost 4 bases and the J segment 1 base; nucleotides outside the gene matches: 7. This CDR3 contains 16 residues. CDR1 and CDR2 from the germline V gene are MNHEY and SVGAGI. The receptor was isolated from a human donor with chronic lymphocytic leukemia. The chain recombines TRBV6-5 with TRBJ2-5; 9 bases align to TRBD2. The material sequenced was PBMCs, taken before ibrutinib treatment. The CDR3 nucleotides are TGTGCCAGCAGTTTGGTTCTAGCGGGGCTCCAAGAGACCCAGTACTTC. Encoded protein: CASSLVLAGLQETQYF.